This T cell receptor (beta chain) was sequenced for a study of CD8+CD57+ T cells in acquired aplastic anemia. TCR beta VDJ combinations and CDR3 sequences were profiled from genomic DNA. From the reads, TCRdb called clonotypes with MiXCR, one entry per CDR3 protein. The sample has about 260,000 distinct CDR3 sequences, 82% seen once. For sequencing, patients were chosen who had shown expansion of CD8+CD57+ cells by flow cytometry. This CDR3 is 15 amino acids long. The V gene's germline CDR1 is SGHTA and CDR2 FQGNSA. As regards this clonotype: At one end, the junction sequence differs from germline, possibly due to a read error.

The specimen sequenced was sorted CD4+, CD8+, or CD8+CD57+ T cells (not recorded which) from PBMCs. The TCR comes from a human donor with aplastic anemia. V and J are TRBV7-2 and TRBJ2-7; 9 bases match TRBD1. The CDR3 sequence is CASSLGGQGAYEQYF. The CDR3 DNA reads as TGCGCCAGCAGCTTGGGGGGACAGGGTGCGTACGAGCAGTACTTC.